This is a list of T cell receptor beta chains from one sample in a study of shared clonotypes between healthy human individuals. The method was immunoSEQ multiplex PCR; TCRdb's version includes in-frame clones alone and lacks a portion of them. The sample consists of 2,500,000 or so clones, 85% to 95% of them appearing once. Sequencing input: naive CD4+ T cells from PBMCs. The receptors were gathered from a man younger than 35 in good health. Some clones in this sample may be carry-over from other donors' samples. Each CDR3 is given with its conserved first and last residue. D genes are given only for firm matches. The size field is filled for only some rows; it gives once, few, many or a size class.

D: .
V: TRBV28
size: few
J: TRBJ1-1
DNA: TGTGCCAGCAGTTTAAGTCAGAGGAACACTGAAGCTTTCTTT
CDR3: CASSLSQRNTEAFF

D: .
V: TRBV5-5
size: .
J: TRBJ2-3
DNA: TGTGCCAGCAGCCTTCGGACTAGCACAGATACGCAGTATTTT
CDR3: CASSLRTSTDTQYF

D: .
V: TRBV14
size: .
J: TRBJ1-2
DNA: TGTGCCAGCAGCCAATTAGGTGAAGTCTATGGCTACACCTTC
CDR3: CASSQLGEVYGYTF

D: .
V: TRBV18
size: .
J: TRBJ2-2
DNA: TGTGCCAGCTCAGCCCTAGGCGGACCGAACACCGGGGAGCTGTTTTTT
CDR3: CASSALGGPNTGELFF

D: .
V: TRBV7-9
size: .
J: TRBJ2-3
DNA: TGTGCCAGCAGCTCGGGGGCGCTGCTGGGGCAGTATTTT
CDR3: CASSSGALLGQYF

D: .
V: TRBV6-1
size: .
J: TRBJ1-3
DNA: TGTGCCAGCAGTGAAGCCCCAGGGCTGAGGGGAAACACCATATATTTT
CDR3: CASSEAPGLRGNTIYF

D: TRBD2
V: TRBV5-4
size: .
J: TRBJ2-3
DNA: TGTGCCAGCAGCTCCCACGGACTAGCGGGAGCAGATACGCAGTATTTT
CDR3: CASSSHGLAGADTQYF

D: .
V: TRBV28
size: .
J: TRBJ2-2
DNA: TGTGCCAGCAGATCCTACGTAGGGAACACCGGGGAGCTGTTTTTT
CDR3: CASRSYVGNTGELFF

D: .
V: TRBV5-4
size: .
J: TRBJ2-7
DNA: TGTGCCAGCCGCTTCCGGGACAACTCCTACGAGCAGTACTTC
CDR3: CASRFRDNSYEQYF

D: .
V: TRBV27
size: .
J: TRBJ1-2
DNA: TGTGCCAGCAGCTCATTTTCTAATTCGTGGGGGCGGGTAAAAGGCTACACCTTC
CDR3: CASSSFSNSWGRVKGYTF

D: .
V: TRBV27
size: .
J: TRBJ2-1
DNA: TGTGCCAGCAGTTTTGATCGAGTATCCCAATACAATGAGCAGTTCTTC
CDR3: CASSFDRVSQYNEQFF

D: .
V: TRBV5-8
size: once
J: TRBJ1-5
DNA: TGTGCCAGCAGCCCCGGGGCCAATTCGGCCCAGCATTTT
CDR3: CASSPGANSAQHF

D: .
V: TRBV7-2
size: .
J: TRBJ2-5
DNA: TGTGCCAGCAGCTCCCCCCCCGGCCCTGCCCGTTCGCAAGAGACCCAGTACTTC
CDR3: CASSSPPGPARSQETQYF

D: .
V: TRBV7-6
size: .
J: TRBJ1-4
DNA: TGTGCCAGCAGCTTAGTATGGGGCGGGGGTGAAAAACTGTTTTTT
CDR3: CASSLVWGGGEKLFF

D: TRBD2
V: TRBV7-9
size: .
J: TRBJ2-1
DNA: TGTGCCAGCAGCTACTCCCCGGCGGGAGGTTATGCCAATGAGCAGTTCTTC
CDR3: CASSYSPAGGYANEQFF

D: .
V: TRBV18
size: .
J: TRBJ2-1
DNA: TGTGCCAGCTCACCACAGACTGGGCAGGGGCTCGCCTACAATGAGCAGTTCTTC
CDR3: CASSPQTGQGLAYNEQFF

D: TRBD1
V: TRBV5-1
size: .
J: TRBJ2-5
DNA: TGCGCCAGCAGCGTGGGACAGATCCCTCCCGAGACCCAGTACTTC
CDR3: CASSVGQIPPETQYF

D: .
V: TRBV29-1
size: .
J: TRBJ1-2
DNA: TGCAGCGCGGGATCTAGGGGCTATGGCTACACCTTC
CDR3: CSAGSRGYGYTF

D: .
V: TRBV5-4
size: .
J: TRBJ2-2
DNA: TGTGCCAGCAGCAGCCAGGGACCCGGGGAGCTGTTTTTT
CDR3: CASSSQGPGELFF

D: TRBD1
V: TRBV30
size: .
J: TRBJ2-7
DNA: TGTGCCTGGAGCCAGGGGGCCTACGAGCAGTACTTC
CDR3: CAWSQGAYEQYF

D: TRBD1
V: TRBV4-2
size: once
J: TRBJ1-2
DNA: TGTGCCAGCGGACGGACAGGGAGCCTTGGCTACACCTTC
CDR3: CASGRTGSLGYTF

D: .
V: TRBV18
size: .
J: TRBJ2-7
DNA: TGTGCCAGCTCCGACGTAGGGGGGACAGCGGGAGTGTCAGGCGAGCAGTACTTC
CDR3: CASSDVGGTAGVSGEQYF

D: TRBD1
V: TRBV19
size: .
J: TRBJ1-1
DNA: TGTGCCAGTAGTACGCCGGGACAGGGGGCAATCTTCGTCCCTGAAGCTTTCTTT
CDR3: CASSTPGQGAIFVPEAFF

D: .
V: TRBV27
size: .
J: TRBJ2-7
DNA: TGTGCCAGCAGTACCCTCCCGTCCAGGGGCTACGAGCAGTACTTC
CDR3: CASSTLPSRGYEQYF

D: TRBD1
V: TRBV5-1
size: .
J: TRBJ2-7
DNA: TGCGCCAGCAGCTTGGGGCTGGACAGGGATTTTTACGAGCAGTACTTC
CDR3: CASSLGLDRDFYEQYF

D: TRBD2
V: TRBV27
size: .
J: TRBJ2-5
DNA: TGTGCCAGCAGTTTACTAGCGGGTTGGGGGGAGACCCAGTACTTC
CDR3: CASSLLAGWGETQYF

D: .
V: TRBV5-1
size: .
J: TRBJ1-1
DNA: TGCGCCAGCAAGGAACAGGGGAACACTGAAGCTTTCTTT
CDR3: CASKEQGNTEAFF

D: .
V: TRBV18
size: .
J: TRBJ2-1
DNA: TGTGCCAGCTCACTAGGTTTGAGCTCCTACAATGAGCAGTTCTTC
CDR3: CASSLGLSSYNEQFF

D: .
V: TRBV11-3
size: .
J: TRBJ2-4
DNA: TGTGCCAGCAGCTCGGGACAAGGAAACATTCAGTACTTC
CDR3: CASSSGQGNIQYF

D: .
V: TRBV5-1
size: .
J: TRBJ1-6
DNA: TGCGCCAGGAAAGGGTTATCCTATAATTCACCCCTCCACTTT
CDR3: CARKGLSYNSPLHF

D: .
V: TRBV5-1
size: .
J: TRBJ2-2
DNA: TGCGCCAGCAGCGACTTTGGAGTTTTAAACACCGGGGAGCTGTTTTTT
CDR3: CASSDFGVLNTGELFF

D: .
V: TRBV7-9
size: .
J: TRBJ2-1
DNA: TGTGCCAGCAGCTTAGCGGTGGGTAGCGATGAGCAGTTCTTC
CDR3: CASSLAVGSDEQFF

D: .
V: TRBV5-8
size: .
J: TRBJ1-5
DNA: TGTGCCAGCAGCTTGATCCTAAATCAGCCCCAGCATTTT
CDR3: CASSLILNQPQHF

D: .
V: TRBV5-1
size: once
J: TRBJ2-5
DNA: TGCGCCAGCAGCTTGTTCCAGAGAGAGACCCAGTACTTC
CDR3: CASSLFQRETQYF

D: .
V: TRBV9
size: .
J: TRBJ1-2
DNA: TGTGCCAGCAGGGGGACAACCAAAAGTAACTATGGCTACACCTTC
CDR3: CASRGTTKSNYGYTF

D: .
V: TRBV7-3
size: .
J: TRBJ2-2
DNA: TGTGCCAGCAGCCCATCGCAGACCTACGGGGAGCTGTTTTTT
CDR3: CASSPSQTYGELFF

D: TRBD1
V: TRBV28
size: .
J: TRBJ2-2
DNA: TGTGCCAGCAGTCCGGGACAGGGGAGGTCGAACACCGGGGAGCTGTTTTTT
CDR3: CASSPGQGRSNTGELFF

D: .
V: TRBV5-1
size: .
J: TRBJ2-7
DNA: TGCGCCAGCAGCTTGGAACCGAGCTCCTACGAGCAGTACTTC
CDR3: CASSLEPSSYEQYF

D: .
V: TRBV19
size: .
J: TRBJ2-5
DNA: TGTGCCAGTAGTATCCTGGCGATAGGGGGAGAGACCCAGTACTTC
CDR3: CASSILAIGGETQYF

D: .
V: TRBV5-5
size: once
J: TRBJ2-3
DNA: TGTGCCAGCAGCCCGAGGAGGGGAGATACGCAGTATTTT
CDR3: CASSPRRGDTQYF

D: .
V: TRBV7-9
size: .
J: TRBJ1-2
DNA: TGTGCCAGCAGCTTGCCGAGGAATGGCTACACCTTC
CDR3: CASSLPRNGYTF

D: .
V: TRBV18
size: .
J: TRBJ2-7
DNA: TGTGCCAGCTCAGCACAGGGCTACGAGCAGTACTTC
CDR3: CASSAQGYEQYF

D: TRBD2
V: TRBV7-2
size: once
J: TRBJ2-3
DNA: TGTGCCAGCAGCTTAGTCAGGACTAGCGGAGCGACTAGCACAGATACGCAGTATTTT
CDR3: CASSLVRTSGATSTDTQYF

D: TRBD1
V: TRBV14
size: .
J: TRBJ1-2
DNA: TGTGCCAGCAGCCAAGATTTATACAGGGGGCTTAGTGGCTACACCTTC
CDR3: CASSQDLYRGLSGYTF

D: TRBD1
V: TRBV19
size: .
J: TRBJ1-5
DNA: TGTGCCAGTAGTATAGGGACAGGGAGTCAACAGCCCCAGCATTTT
CDR3: CASSIGTGSQQPQHF

D: .
V: TRBV9
size: .
J: TRBJ1-3
DNA: TGTGCCAGCAGCGTAGGGTTCGGGGATTTATCAACTGGAAACACCATATATTTT
CDR3: CASSVGFGDLSTGNTIYF

D: .
V: TRBV6-5
size: few
J: TRBJ1-1
DNA: TGTGCCAGCAGTTACTTAGAGAACACTGAAGCTTTCTTT
CDR3: CASSYLENTEAFF

D: TRBD2
V: TRBV5-4
size: .
J: TRBJ2-1
DNA: TGTGCCAGCAGCTTTAGGACTAGCGGGAACGATGAGCAGTTCTTC
CDR3: CASSFRTSGNDEQFF

D: TRBD1
V: TRBV28
size: .
J: TRBJ1-4
DNA: TGTGCCAGCAGTCCCGCGACAGGGTATGAAAAACTGTTTTTT
CDR3: CASSPATGYEKLFF

D: .
V: TRBV19
size: .
J: TRBJ1-1
DNA: TGTGCCAGTAGTATAGATCTCGCAGTGCTGAACACTGAAGCTTTCTTT
CDR3: CASSIDLAVLNTEAFF